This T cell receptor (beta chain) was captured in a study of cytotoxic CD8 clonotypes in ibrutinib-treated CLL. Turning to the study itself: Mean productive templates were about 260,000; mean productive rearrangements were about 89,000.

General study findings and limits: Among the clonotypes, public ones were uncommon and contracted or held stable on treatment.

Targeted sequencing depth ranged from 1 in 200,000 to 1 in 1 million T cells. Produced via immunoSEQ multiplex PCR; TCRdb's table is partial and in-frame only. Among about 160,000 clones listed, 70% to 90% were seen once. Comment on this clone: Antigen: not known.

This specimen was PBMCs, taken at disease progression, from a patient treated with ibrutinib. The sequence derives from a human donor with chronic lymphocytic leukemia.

Here the CDR3 DNA reads TGCAGCGTCCAACAGGGGGCGGCTGAAGCTTTCTTT. Its translation: CSVQQGAAEAFF. V is TRBV29-1 and J is TRBJ1-1, with 9 positions matching TRBD1. The CDR3 sequence is 12 residues long. The V and J ends lost 6 bases and 6 bases, in that order; junction bases with no gene match: 5. Germline lookup yields CDR1 SQVTM and CDR2 ANQGSEA.